This is a list of T cell receptor beta chains from one sample in a study of OX40 agonist ivuxolimab in advanced cancers. Profiling relied on immunoSEQ multiplex PCR, and the TCRdb table lists in-frame clones only, not all of them. The sample has roughly 100,000 clones; approximately 85% are singletons. Sequencing was performed on CD4+ or CD8+ T cells sorted from blood, taken in a trial of the OX40 agonist ivuxolimab. These receptors originate from an adult with an advanced solid tumor such as melanoma, head and neck, liver or kidney cancer. Both conserved end residues are part of each CDR3. D genes are given only for firm matches. Clone size is stated in some rows and not others, as once, few, many or a class when expanded.

v_call	j_call	cdr3_length	clone_size	d_call	cdr3_aa	cdr3_nt
TRBV9	TRBJ2-5	15	-	-	CASSPRSSGQETQYF	TGTGCCAGCAGCCCTCGGTCCTCCGGCCAAGAGACCCAGTACTTC
TRBV7-2	TRBJ2-7	12	-	-	CASSTPRREQYF	TGTGCCAGCAGCACCCCCCGGCGGGAGCAGTACTTC
TRBV5-1	TRBJ2-1	12	once	-	CASTFGANEQFF	TGCGCCAGCACCTTTGGGGCTAACGAGCAGTTCTTC
TRBV5-1	TRBJ2-7	14	-	-	CASSLGPQAYEQYF	TGCGCCAGCAGCTTAGGGCCTCAAGCCTACGAGCAGTACTTC
TRBV5-6	TRBJ1-5	19	-	TRBD1	CASSLYRGWQGAQGQPQHF	TGTGCCAGCAGCTTGTATCGGGGATGGCAGGGGGCGCAGGGTCAGCCCCAGCATTTT
TRBV10-3	TRBJ2-6	16	-	-	CATRRTAIRGANVLTF	TGTGCCACCAGGCGAACAGCCATCCGTGGGGCCAACGTCCTGACTTTC
TRBV5-4	TRBJ2-3	13	-	-	CASRTRGTDTQYF	TGTGCCAGCAGAACGAGGGGCACAGATACGCAGTATTTT
TRBV2	TRBJ2-7	14	-	-	CASSDAWTSLEQYF	TGTGCCAGCAGTGACGCTTGGACGTCCCTCGAGCAGTACTTC
TRBV30	TRBJ1-1	13	-	-	CAWLKVSRPKAFF	TGTGCCTGGTTAAAAGTCTCGCGACCGAAAGCTTTCTTT
TRBV4-2	TRBJ2-6	14	-	-	CASSGLAGANVLTF	TGTGCCAGCAGCGGTCTAGCTGGGGCCAACGTCCTGACTTTC
TRBV21-1	TRBJ1-5	11	-	-	CASKDSPPQHF	TGTGCCAGCAAGGACAGCCCGCCCCAGCATTTT
TRBV11-3	TRBJ2-7	12	-	-	CASSTQGAEQYF	TGTGCCAGCAGCACACAGGGTGCCGAGCAGTACTTC
TRBV27	TRBJ2-2	12	-	-	CASSWGTGELFF	TGTGCCAGCAGTTGGGGCACCGGGGAGCTGTTTTTT
TRBV9	TRBJ1-3	14	-	-	CASSVGDRMDTIYF	TGTGCCAGCAGCGTAGGGGACCGGATGGACACCATATATTTT
TRBV6-1	TRBJ2-7	14	few	-	CASSELGQTYEQYF	TGTGCCAGCAGTGAGCTGGGTCAAACCTACGAGCAGTACTTC
TRBV15	TRBJ1-3	18	-	TRBD1	CATSIPETGLISGNTIYF	TGTGCCACCAGCATCCCCGAGACAGGGCTCATCTCTGGAAACACCATATATTTT
TRBV7-2	TRBJ2-3	15	-	TRBD2	CASSPRTSGMNTQYF	TGTGCCAGCAGCCCAAGGACTAGCGGGATGAATACGCAGTATTTT
TRBV5-4	TRBJ2-2	15	-	TRBD2	CASSPGLANTGELFF	TGTGCCAGCAGCCCTGGACTAGCGAACACCGGGGAGCTGTTTTTT
TRBV27	TRBJ1-1	13	-	-	CASSLDGNTEAFF	TGTGCCAGCAGTTTGGACGGGAACACTGAAGCTTTCTTT
TRBV21-1	TRBJ2-7	14	-	-	CASIRDYPSYEQYF	TGTGCCAGCATCCGGGACTATCCGTCCTACGAGCAGTACTTC
TRBV5-8	TRBJ1-3	14	-	-	CASSLDSSGNTIYF	TGTGCCAGCAGCTTAGACTCCTCTGGAAACACCATATATTTT
TRBV28	TRBJ2-7	14	-	-	CASRPPTDSYEQYF	TGTGCCAGCAGACCCCCGACAGACTCCTACGAGCAGTACTTC
TRBV7-2	TRBJ2-1	11	-	-	CASSLGGEQFF	TGTGCCAGCAGCTTAGGAGGTGAGCAGTTCTTC
TRBV9	TRBJ2-7	14	-	-	CASSVGITSYEQYF	TGTGCCAGCAGCGTAGGTATCACCTCCTACGAGCAGTACTTC
TRBV5-4	TRBJ2-3	17	-	TRBD2	CASSPTSIMWEGDTQYF	TGTGCCAGCAGCCCCACGAGTATTATGTGGGAGGGAGATACGCAGTATTTT
TRBV11-2	TRBJ2-2	18	-	-	CASSFTSFSFPLTGELFF	TGTGCCAGCAGCTTCACTAGTTTCAGTTTCCCATTAACCGGGGAGCTGTTTTTT
TRBV11-2	TRBJ2-7	15	-	-	CASSSTGGASYEQYF	TGTGCCAGCAGTTCCACCGGGGGAGCCTCCTACGAGCAGTACTTC
TRBV7-7	TRBJ2-5	14	-	TRBD2	CASSFLAGAETQYF	TGTGCTAGCAGCTTTCTAGCGGGAGCAGAGACCCAGTACTTC
TRBV6-6	TRBJ2-3	14	-	-	CAAQTIWDPDTQYF	TGTGCCGCACAGACTATTTGGGACCCAGATACGCAGTATTTT
TRBV15	TRBJ1-5	17	-	-	CATSRDLSGDSNQPQHF	TGTGCCACCAGCAGAGATCTCTCGGGTGATAGCAATCAGCCCCAGCATTTT
TRBV2	TRBJ1-1	17	-	-	CASSEALLGRRNTEAFF	TGTGCCAGCAGTGAAGCGCTTCTGGGGCGTAGGAACACTGAAGCTTTCTTT
TRBV7-9	TRBJ2-3	16	-	TRBD2	CASSILAGGPSDTQYF	TGTGCCAGCAGCATACTAGCGGGAGGGCCATCAGATACGCAGTATTTT
TRBV14	TRBJ2-3	23	-	TRBD2	CASSQGSSVSGTSGSNIPDTQYF	TGTGCCAGCAGCCAAGGATCGTCTGTCTCAGGGACTAGCGGGAGTAATATTCCAGATACGCAGTATTTT
TRBV5-6	TRBJ2-6	13	-	-	CASSATGANVLTF	TGTGCCAGCAGCGCGACAGGCGCCAACGTCCTGACTTTC
TRBV21-1	TRBJ2-7	17	-	-	CASSKEPGRVTSYEQYF	TGTGCCAGCAGCAAAGAGCCGGGCAGGGTGACTTCCTACGAGCAGTACTTC
TRBV5-6	TRBJ2-7	13	-	-	CASSLTASYEQYF	TGTGCCAGCAGCTTGACGGCCTCCTACGAGCAGTACTTC
TRBV19	TRBJ2-7	14	-	TRBD1	CASSISQGAYEQYF	TGTGCCAGTAGTATCTCACAGGGGGCCTACGAGCAGTACTTC
TRBV7-2	TRBJ2-7	17	-	-	CASSLAASANSPYEQYF	TGTGCCAGCAGCTTAGCGGCTAGTGCGAATTCACCCTACGAGCAGTACTTC
TRBV2	TRBJ2-5	15	-	-	CASQPLGGRQETQYF	TGTGCCAGCCAACCTCTCGGGGGGCGTCAAGAGACCCAGTACTTC
TRBV30	TRBJ1-1	13	-	-	CAWSLSRNTEAFF	TGTGCCTGGAGTCTGTCGCGGAACACTGAAGCTTTCTTT
TRBV6-1	TRBJ2-1	15	-	-	CASTITRWVGGEQFF	TGTGCCAGCACCATCACCCGATGGGTTGGGGGTGAGCAGTTCTTC
TRBV5-1	TRBJ2-7	13	-	-	CASSSTGINEQYF	TGCGCCAGCAGCTCTACAGGGATCAACGAGCAGTACTTC
TRBV19	TRBJ2-2	15	-	-	CASSMQGWNTGELFF	TGTGCCAGTAGTATGCAGGGGTGGAACACCGGGGAGCTGTTTTTT
TRBV6-5	TRBJ2-1	13	-	TRBD2	CASRTSENYEQFF	TGTGCCAGCAGAACTAGCGAGAATTACGAGCAGTTCTTC
TRBV27	TRBJ2-7	14	-	TRBD2	CASSRSGGTYEQYF	TGTGCCAGCAGTCGGAGCGGGGGAACCTACGAGCAGTACTTC
TRBV9	TRBJ2-1	17	-	-	CASSVALEVRAYNEQFF	TGTGCCAGCAGCGTAGCCTTGGAGGTGAGGGCCTACAATGAGCAGTTCTTC
TRBV9	TRBJ2-7	17	-	-	CASSAKKLDSPAYEQYF	TGTGCCAGCAGCGCTAAAAAGTTGGACAGTCCGGCCTACGAGCAGTACTTC
TRBV7-8	TRBJ2-1	13	-	-	CASSSGLYNEQFF	TGTGCCAGCAGCTCCGGACTCTACAATGAGCAGTTCTTC
TRBV7-6	TRBJ2-5	13	-	-	CASSLQNQETQYF	TGTGCCAGCAGCTTACAAAACCAAGAGACCCAGTACTTC
TRBV30	TRBJ2-5	14	once	TRBD2	CAWRRGRRAETQYF	TGTGCCTGGAGGCGCGGGAGGAGGGCCGAGACCCAGTACTTC
TRBV7-8	TRBJ1-1	16	few	TRBD1	CASSPTGTGPNTEAFF	TGTGCCAGCAGCCCGACCGGGACAGGGCCGAACACTGAAGCTTTCTTT
TRBV9	TRBJ2-7	15	few	-	CASSQGDQSSYEQYF	TGTGCCAGCAGCCAAGGGGACCAGAGCTCCTACGAGCAGTACTTC